The 19 T cell receptor beta chains below all came from one sample that was sequenced in a study of blood T cell repertoires in COVID-19. Here immunoSEQ multiplex PCR was the method, and the copy in TCRdb shows in-frame clones only, minus some. Of under 40,000 clones listed, about nine tenths are singletons. Sequencing used peripheral blood. Source of these receptors: a man older than 75 with active COVID-19.

The V call is TRBV7-2, the J call TRBJ2-3, with 8 nucleotides matching TRBD2. Trimming cost V 1 base and J 2 bases; bases outside gene matches: 2. Germline V gives CDR1 SGHTA, CDR2 FQGNSA. This CDR3 is 15 amino acids long. In DNA form, the CDR3 reads TGTGCCAGCAGCTTAGGCGGGAGGTACACAGATACGCAGTATTTT. Encoded protein: CASSLGGRYTDTQYF.

The chain recombines TRBV10-3 with TRBJ2-2, with a weak D call TRBD1 (5 bases). This CDR3 spans 14 amino acids. The V gene lost 7 bases and the J gene lost 1 base, with 10 bases spanning the gap. The germline V gene has CDR1 ENHRY and CDR2 SYGVKD. The DNA of the CDR3 is TGTGCCATCAAACAGGCACAGAACACCGGGGAGCTGTTTTTT. As protein: CAIKQAQNTGELFF.

The chain recombines TRBV18 with TRBJ1-5; no clear D. The CDR3 is 13 amino acids. V lost 4 bases and J 0 bases, leaving 4 bases between the germline ends. CDR1 and CDR2 from the germline V gene are KGHSH and LQKENI. The CDR3 nucleotides read TGTGCCAGCTCACGGGCTAGCAATCAGCCCCAGCATTTT. The encoded protein is CASSRASNQPQHF. Full variable domain (remainder filled in from reference TRBV18 and TRBJ1-5): NAGVMQNPRHLVRRRGQEARLRCSPMKGHSHVYWYRQLPEEGLKFMVYLQKENIIDESGMPKERFSAEFPKEGPSILRIQQVVRGDSAAYFCASSRASNQPQHFGDGTRLSIL.

V usage is TRBV7-2 and J usage is TRBJ2-5, with 9 bases aligning to TRBD1. CDR1 is SGHTA and CDR2 is FQGNSA in the germline V gene. CDR3 length: 17 residues. The V and J ends lost 2 bases and 5 bases, in that order; junction bases with no gene match: 12. The CDR3 is CASSLRVTGQGLETQYF. The CDR3 DNA sequence: TGTGCCAGCAGCTTAAGGGTCACGGGACAGGGATTGGAGACCCAGTACTTC. Together with reference TRBV7-2 and TRBJ2-5, the CDR3 gives the full variable domain: GAGVSQSPSNKVTEKGKDVELRCDPISGHTALYWYRQSLGQGLEFLIYFQGNSAPDKSGLPSDRFSAERTGGSVSTLTIQRTQQEDSAVYLCASSLRVTGQGLETQYFGPGTRLLVL.

This chain uses TRBV6-5 with TRBJ2-2, with TRBD1 matching over 9 bases. Trimming at V came to 9 bases and at J to 7 bases, leaving 9 bases not matched to a gene. Per germline, CDR1 MNHEY and CDR2 SVGAGI. The CDR3 runs 14 residues. This CDR3 is CASGQGRWGGELFF. The DNA of the CDR3 is TGTGCCAGTGGACAGGGGAGGTGGGGCGGGGAGCTGTTTTTT.

J is TRBJ2-1 and V is TRBV6-5; the D gene is possibly TRBD2 (6 bases). The length of the CDR3 is 15 residues. V lost 10 bases, J lost 3 bases, and 19 bases lay in between. Per the germline V gene, CDR1 is MNHEY and CDR2 is SVGAGI. The CDR3: CATSFLDYFYNEQFF. The DNA of the CDR3 is TGTGCCACCAGCTTCCTGGACTATTTCTACAATGAGCAGTTCTTC.

This clone turned up a few times. This chain uses TRBV7-9 with TRBJ2-7, with TRBD1 identical over 10 bases. This CDR3 spans 14 amino acids. Trimming removed 4 bases from V and 6 bases from J; junction bases left unmatched: 6. Germline lookup yields CDR1 SEHNR and CDR2 FQNEAQ (reference sequence). CDR3: CASSSGTGVSEQYF. The CDR3 coding sequence is TGTGCCAGCAGCTCCGGGACAGGGGTGTCCGAGCAGTACTTC.

The chain carries TRBV7-9 and TRBJ1-2, with unresolved D. Germline-derived CDR1 and CDR2 are SEHNR and FQNEAQ (reference sequence). The CDR3 contains 15 residues. V gave up 2 bases and J gave up 7 bases, with 17 bases separating them. The CDR3 reads CASSLWEGHRGGYTF. CDR3 DNA: TGTGCCAGCAGCTTATGGGAAGGCCACCGGGGTGGCTACACCTTC.

V usage is TRBV7-2 and J usage is TRBJ2-7; 13 nucleotides align to TRBD2. The germline CDR1 and CDR2 sequences are SGHTA and FQGNSA. V shed 4 bases and J 6 bases; nucleotides not matched to a gene: 3. There are 14 residues in the CDR3. The DNA for the CDR3 is TGTGCCAGCAGCTATACTAGCGGGAGGGTCGAGCAGTACTTC. As protein: CASSYTSGRVEQYF.

V usage is TRBV7-6 and J usage is TRBJ1-5, with a weak D call TRBD1 (5 bases). Germline V gene data show CDR1 as SGHVS and CDR2 as FNYEAQ. The CDR3 extends over 16 amino acids. V lost 2 bases to trimming and J lost 6 bases, with 17 bases between them. The CDR3 nucleotides read TGTGCCAGCAGCTTACCCCGTGTAGATCAGGGTCAGCCCCAGCATTTT. Its translation: CASSLPRVDQGQPQHF.

The genes are TRBV19 and TRBJ1-1; tentative D call: TRBD1 (5 bases). This CDR3 contains 15 residues. Looked up from germline, CDR1 is LNHDA and CDR2 is SQIVND (reference sequence). Trimming shortened V by 0 bases and J by 4 bases, and 12 bases separated the two germline ends. The chain's CDR3 is CASSIEGRVSTEAFF. The DNA of the CDR3 is TGTGCCAGTAGTATAGAGGGCAGGGTGAGCACTGAAGCTTTCTTT.

The chain recombines TRBV5-1 with TRBJ2-1; D is unclear. Trimming removed 6 bases at V and 5 bases at J, with 12 bases between. The CDR3 spans 13 residues. Germline-derived CDR1 and CDR2 are SGHRS and YFSETQ. CDR3 sequence: CASTRPPDNEQFF. In DNA, the CDR3 is TGCGCCAGCACGCGGCCGCCGGACAATGAGCAGTTCTTC.

This sequence joins TRBV7-9 and TRBJ1-3, with D hard to call. Germline CDR1 and CDR2: SEHNR and FQNEAQ (reference sequence). The CDR3 is made up of 15 amino acids. Trimming stripped 3 bases from V and 0 bases from J, with 9 bases between. The CDR3 spells CASSLNSLSGNTIYF. In DNA, the CDR3 is TGTGCCAGCAGCTTGAACAGCCTCTCTGGAAACACCATATATTTT.

This clone occurred once. The rearrangement joins TRBV7-2 to TRBJ1-2; no definite D call. CDR3 length: 14 amino acids. V was pared by 5 bases and J by 6 bases, with 16 bases between. Germline V gene data show CDR1 as SGHTA and CDR2 as FQGNSA. This CDR3 reads CASSPETKANGYTF. In DNA, the CDR3 is TGTGCCAGCAGCCCCGAAACCAAAGCCAATGGCTACACCTTC. The full variable domain, completed using reference TRBV7-2 and TRBJ1-2, is GAGVSQSPSNKVTEKGKDVELRCDPISGHTALYWYRQSLGQGLEFLIYFQGNSAPDKSGLPSDRFSAERTGGSVSTLTIQRTQQEDSAVYLCASSPETKANGYTFGSGTRLTVV.

The rearrangement links TRBV3-1 (or the pseudogene TRBV3-2) to TRBJ1-1; a possible D gene is TRBD1 (5 bases). This CDR3 contains 15 residues. CDR1 LGHDT and CDR2 YNNKEL come from the germline V gene (reference sequence). Trimming left V 4 bases short and J 0 bases short, with 12 bases between. CDR3 bases: TGTGCCAGCAGCCCCCAAAGGGGAATGAACACTGAAGCTTTCTTT. This gives the protein CASSPQRGMNTEAFF.

The chain recombines TRBV7-9 with TRBJ1-2; 8 nucleotides line up with TRBD1. CDR1 is SEHNR and CDR2 is FQNEAQ in the germline V gene (reference sequence). V was clipped by 1 base and J by 8 bases; unmatched bases: 6. The CDR3 sequence is 14 residues long. CDR3 coding DNA: TGTGCCAGCAGCTTAGAGGCAGGGGGCCCCGGCTACACCTTC. This codes for CASSLEAGGPGYTF.

This clone showed up just once. V usage is TRBV4-3 and J usage is TRBJ2-2; 12 nucleotides match TRBD2. V lost 0 bases, J lost 8 bases, and 13 bases stayed unmatched. CDR1 and CDR2 from the germline V gene are LGHNA and YSLEER. This CDR3 has 19 amino acids. The CDR3: CASSQDDLGLAGSRGELFF. The CDR3, as DNA: TGCGCCAGCAGCCAAGATGATTTGGGACTAGCGGGCTCGAGGGGGGAGCTGTTTTTT.

The V call is TRBV6-2 or TRBV6-3, the J call TRBJ1-1, with TRBD1 as a possible D gene (5 bases). The germline gives CDR1 MNHEY, CDR2 SVGEGT. The CDR3 runs 12 residues. V dropped 2 bases and J dropped 7 bases, with 8 bases sitting between them. CDR3 sequence reads: CASSYPTVEAFF. CDR3 coding DNA: TGTGCCAGCAGTTACCCGACAGTTGAAGCTTTCTTT.

V usage is TRBV6-5 and J usage is TRBJ1-2; D possibly corresponds to TRBD1 (5 bases). The CDR3 extends over 14 amino acids. Trimming shortened V by 2 bases and J by 1 base, and 8 bases separated the two germline ends. Germline loops: CDR1 MNHEY, CDR2 SVGAGI. CDR3 amino acids: CASSYGQSNYGYTF. The CDR3 DNA is TGTGCCAGCAGTTACGGACAAAGTAACTATGGCTACACCTTC.